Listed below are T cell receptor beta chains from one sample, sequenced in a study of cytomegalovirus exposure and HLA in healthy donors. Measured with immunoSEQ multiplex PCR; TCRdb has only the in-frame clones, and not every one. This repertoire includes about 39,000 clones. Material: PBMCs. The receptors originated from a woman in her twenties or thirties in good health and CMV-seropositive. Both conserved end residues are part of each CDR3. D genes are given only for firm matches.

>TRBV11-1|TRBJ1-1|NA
CASSLSGTEAFF
TGTGCCAGCAGCCTGAGTGGCACTGAAGCTTTCTTT
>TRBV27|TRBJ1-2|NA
CASSRAVSGGNYGYTF
TGTGCCAGCAGTCGGGCAGTCTCGGGAGGGAACTATGGCTACACCTTC
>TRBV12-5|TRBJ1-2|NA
CASGLVSPGDGYTF
TGTGCTAGTGGTTTGGTGTCCCCGGGGGACGGCTACACCTTC
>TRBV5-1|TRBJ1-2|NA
CASSLVGSYGYTF
TGCGCCAGCAGCTTGGTAGGGAGCTATGGCTACACCTTC
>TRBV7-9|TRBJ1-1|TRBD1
CASSSTGGNTEAFF
TGTGCCAGCAGCTCGACAGGGGGCAACACTGAAGCTTTCTTT
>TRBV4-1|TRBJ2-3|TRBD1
CASSQGTGSTDTQYF
TGCGCCAGCAGCCAAGGGACAGGGTCCACAGATACGCAGTATTTT
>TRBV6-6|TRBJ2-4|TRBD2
CASFPGRAGKNIQYF
TGTGCCAGCTTCCCAGGGAGGGCCGGCAAAAACATTCAGTACTTC
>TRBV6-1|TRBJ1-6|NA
CASSGNIYRVGSPLHF
TGTGCCAGCAGTGGGAACATCTACAGGGTGGGTTCACCCCTCCACTTT
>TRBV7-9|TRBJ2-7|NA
CASSPISDEQYF
TGTGCCAGCAGCCCGATCAGCGACGAGCAGTACTTC
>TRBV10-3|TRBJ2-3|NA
CATIGSFASTDTQYF
TGTGCCACGATCGGGAGTTTTGCTAGCACAGATACGCAGTATTTT
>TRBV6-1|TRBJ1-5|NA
CASNRANQPQHF
TGTGCCAGCAACAGGGCAAATCAGCCCCAGCATTTT
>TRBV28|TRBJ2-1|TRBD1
CASSFRLDRWVGEQFF
TGTGCCAGCAGTTTCCGGCTGGACAGGTGGGTCGGTGAGCAGTTCTTC
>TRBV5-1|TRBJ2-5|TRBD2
CASSHTEGRGTQYF
TGCGCCAGCAGCCACACCGAAGGGAGGGGGACCCAGTACTTC
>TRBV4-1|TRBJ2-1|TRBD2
CASSQDFASGGNNEQFF
TGCGCCAGCAGCCAAGATTTCGCTAGCGGGGGCAACAATGAGCAGTTCTTC
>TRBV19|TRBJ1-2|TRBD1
CASSLRQGIHYGYTF
TGTGCCAGTAGTCTACGACAGGGAATACACTATGGCTACACCTTC
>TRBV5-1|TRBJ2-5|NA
CASSLTPGQETQYF
TGCGCCAGCAGCTTGACCCCCGGTCAAGAGACCCAGTACTTC
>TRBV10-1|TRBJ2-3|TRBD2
CASSYLAGRSTDTQYF
TGCGCCAGCAGTTATCTAGCGGGGCGAAGCACAGATACGCAGTATTTT
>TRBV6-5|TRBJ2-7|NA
CASSPQWAPTYEQYF
TGTGCCAGCAGCCCTCAATGGGCGCCCACCTACGAGCAGTACTTC
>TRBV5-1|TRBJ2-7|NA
CASSLGATSIAYEQYF
TGCGCCAGCAGCTTGGGGGCCACGTCTATTGCCTACGAGCAGTACTTC